This is a list of T cell receptor beta chains from one sample in a study of Tregs in tolerant kidney transplant recipients. No antigens are known for them. Assay used: immunoSEQ multiplex PCR; TCRdb lists only in-frame clones, some missing. The table lists 10,000 to 11,000 clones, approximately 90% of them singletons. This material consisted of Tregs from blood cultured with allogeneic cells, taken before the transplant. The receptors come from a human patient who received a combined kidney and bone marrow transplant. The CDR3 runs from the conserved cysteine through the conserved F or W. Fields, in order: clone size, CDR3 length, V gene, D gene, J gene, CDR3 DNA, CDR3 protein. The D gene is left open where the match is weak. A row's size may be missing; if present it is once, few, many or a size class.

.	13	TRBV13	TRBD1	TRBJ2-3	TGTGCCAGCAGCTTCAGGGGGCGGGATACGCAGTATTTT	CASSFRGRDTQYF
.	17	TRBV7-2	TRBD2	TRBJ2-3	TGTGCCAGCAGCTTAGTTTATTATGGGACTAGCGGGAGTCGTCAGTATTTT	CASSLVYYGTSGSRQYF
.	16	TRBV11-3	.	TRBJ2-7	TGTGCCAGCAGCTTAGATCCGAGCGGGTCAGTCTACGAGCAGTACTTC	CASSLDPSGSVYEQYF
once	14	TRBV6-5	.	TRBJ2-1	TGTGCCAGCAGTTACCGCGGCTCCTACAATGAGCAGTTCTTC	CASSYRGSYNEQFF
.	15	TRBV11-3	.	TRBJ1-5	TGTGCCAGCAGCTTGGGGGGCTATAGCAATCAGCCCCAGCATTTT	CASSLGGYSNQPQHF
.	14	TRBV27	.	TRBJ1-2	TGTGCCAGCAGTTGGAAAAAAGGGGGGTATGGCTACACCTTC	CASSWKKGGYGYTF
.	14	TRBV19	.	TRBJ1-2	TGTGCCAGTAGTATGGGGATGCCGTACTATGGCTACACCTTC	CASSMGMPYYGYTF
.	15	TRBV5-5	.	TRBJ1-4	TGTGCCAGCAGCCCCTGGGCAGGGTGGCATGAAAAACTGTTTTTT	CASSPWAGWHEKLFF
.	15	TRBV11-1	.	TRBJ2-1	TGTGCCAGCAGCCAAGGGTATCCCACCTACAATGAGCAGTTCTTC	CASSQGYPTYNEQFF
.	11	TRBV11-3	.	TRBJ2-5	TGTGCCAGCAGCTTGGGCGAGACCCAGTACTTC	CASSLGETQYF
.	11	TRBV5-1	.	TRBJ2-3	TGCGCCAGCAAGGGCCAGGCTACGCAGTATTTT	CASKGQATQYF
.	12	TRBV10-3	.	TRBJ2-5	TGTGCCATCAGTGGAGGGTCGGAGACCCAGTACTTC	CAISGGSETQYF
.	13	TRBV5-4	.	TRBJ2-3	TGTGCCAGCAGCTTGGATCTCAGGGCTACGCAGTATTTT	CASSLDLRATQYF
.	16	TRBV7-9	.	TRBJ2-3	TGTGCCAGCAGCTTAGACGGGACTCCTAGCACAGATACGCAGTATTTT	CASSLDGTPSTDTQYF
.	14	TRBV5-6	.	TRBJ1-2	TGTGCCAGCAGCTTGGTTGGGGGGTCGGAGAGCTACACCTTC	CASSLVGGSESYTF
.	16	TRBV4-2	TRBD2	TRBJ2-5	TGTGCCAGCAGCCAACCCCTAGCGGGGAGACAAGAGACCCAGTACTTC	CASSQPLAGRQETQYF
.	15	TRBV6-5	TRBD1	TRBJ1-5	TGTGCCAGCAGTCACCGGGGACAGGGGTATCAGCCCCAGCATTTT	CASSHRGQGYQPQHF
once	14	TRBV5-1	.	TRBJ1-3	TGCGCCAGCAGCCCGTCCCACTCTGGAAACACCATATATTTT	CASSPSHSGNTIYF
once	14	TRBV18	.	TRBJ2-5	TGTGCCAGCTCACCACCGGGGTTCCAAGAGACCCAGTACTTC	CASSPPGFQETQYF
.	15	TRBV10-3	TRBD2	TRBJ2-1	TGTGCCATCAGAACCGGGACTAGCGGATACAATGAGCAGTTCTTC	CAIRTGTSGYNEQFF
.	15	TRBV6-5	.	TRBJ2-1	TGTGCCAGCAGTTACTCCAGGGGAAGTTTGAATGAGCAGTTCTTC	CASSYSRGSLNEQFF
.	15	TRBV5-1	TRBD1	TRBJ2-3	TGCGCCAGCGGGATAGGGGACAGCCGGTCAAATACGCAGTATTTT	CASGIGDSRSNTQYF
.	12	TRBV29-1	.	TRBJ2-5	TGCAGCGTCCCAGGGTCGCAAGAGACCCAGTACTTC	CSVPGSQETQYF
.	13	TRBV6-6	.	TRBJ2-2	TGTGCCAGCAGTACAGGGCCCACCGGGGAGCTGTTTTTT	CASSTGPTGELFF
once	10	TRBV7-9	.	TRBJ2-1	TGTGCCAGCAGCCCCGGACAGCAGTTCTTC	CASSPGQQFF
.	10	TRBV20-1	.	TRBJ1-2	TGCAGTGCTAGACCGGGGGGCTACACCTTC	CSARPGGYTF